The 20 T cell receptor beta chains listed next were all sequenced from one sample in a study of CD8+ T cells in alopecia areata. RNA was extracted and reverse transcribed into cDNA as the sequencing template. The assay was immunoSEQ multiplex PCR, and TCRdb's table has in-frame clones only and misses some. Of approximately 42,000 clones listed, around three fifths are singletons. The treatment: oral pan-JAK inhibitor, 5-10 mg twice daily. Sequencing was performed on CD8+ T cells sorted from blood, taken at week 4, from a patient treated with tofacitinib. These receptors came from a human donor with alopecia areata.

This chain joins TRBV13 and TRBJ1-1, with D unclear. The length of the CDR3 is 15 residues. Trimming left V 4 bases short and J 0 bases short, with 12 bases between. CDR1 is PRHDT, CDR2 FYEKMQ, per germline (reference sequence). CDR3 residues: CASSSGGLLNTEAFF. Here the CDR3 DNA reads TGTGCCAGCAGCTCGGGCGGACTCTTGAACACTGAAGCTTTCTTT.

This clone was observed a few times. The chain recombines TRBV4-3 with TRBJ1-6; D ambiguous. The V gene lost 1 base and the J gene lost 8 bases, with 12 bases spanning the gap. The CDR3 consists of 15 residues. Per the germline V gene, CDR1 is LGHNA and CDR2 is YSLEER. CDR3 in amino acids: CASSQGADEYSPLHF. The DNA of the CDR3 is TGCGCCAGCAGCCAAGGGGCAGACGAATATTCACCCCTCCACTTT.

The V call is TRBV27, the J call TRBJ1-6; 8 bases match TRBD1. Germline CDR1 and CDR2: MNHEY and SMNVEV (reference sequence). The CDR3 is 13 amino acids. Losses at the gene ends were 5 bases for V and 8 bases for J; bases not matched to a gene: 2. The DNA for the CDR3 is TGTGCCAGCAGTGCGGACAGGGATTCACCCCTCCACTTT. It specifies CASSADRDSPLHF.

This clone was detected only a few times. The V and J genes are TRBV6-4 and TRBJ2-3; D is tentatively TRBD1 or TRBD2 (5 bases each). The CDR3 length is 13 residues. V lost 3 bases, J lost 2 bases, and 6 bases lay in between. Looked up from germline, CDR1 is MRHNA and CDR2 is SNTAGT. The chain's CDR3 is CASSEGTTDTQYF. Here the CDR3 DNA reads TGTGCCAGCAGTGAGGGGACCACAGATACGCAGTATTTT.

This clone came up a few times. V and J are TRBV6-6 and TRBJ2-7; 8 bases are a match to TRBD1. J lost 2 bases, V lost 2 bases, and 2 bases had no gene match. In germline, CDR1 is MNHNY, CDR2 SVGAGI (reference sequence). The CDR3 length is 14 residues. CDR3 in DNA: TGTGCCAGCAGTTACGGACAGGGCACCTACGAGCAGTACTTC. Amino acids: CASSYGQGTYEQYF.

The V call is TRBV29-1, the J call TRBJ1-1; tentatively, D is TRBD1 (5 bases). This CDR3 contains 11 residues. The germline V gene encodes CDR1 SQVTM and CDR2 ANQGSEA. The ends were cut back, 4 bases at V and 6 bases at J, with 9 bases in the middle. The CDR3 spells CSVVMGAEAFF. CDR3 DNA: TGCAGCGTTGTTATGGGGGCTGAAGCTTTCTTT.

This clone occurred once. CDR3 in amino acids: CASIQTSDRDDSPLHF. The DNA of the CDR3 is TGTGCCAGCATCCAAACGTCCGACAGGGACGATTCACCCCTCCACTTT. V gene TRBV5-6 combines with J gene TRBJ1-6; 7 positions match TRBD1. There are 16 residues in the CDR3. The V segment lost 6 bases and the J segment 8 bases; nucleotides outside the gene matches: 14. Germline V gene data show CDR1 as SGHDT and CDR2 as YYEEEE.

This chain connects TRBV7-9 to TRBJ2-1; a possible D gene is TRBD2 (5 bases). V gave up 6 bases and J gave up 9 bases, with 6 bases separating them. Germline CDR1 reads SEHNR; CDR2 reads FQNEAQ (reference sequence). The CDR3 is 10 residues long. CDR3 amino acids: CASRSGEQFF. The CDR3, as DNA: TGTGCCAGCAGGAGCGGTGAGCAGTTCTTC. Filled out from reference TRBV7-9 and TRBJ2-1, the complete variable domain reads DTGVSQNPRHKITKRGQNVTFRCDPISEHNRLYWYRQTLGQGPEFLTYFQNEAQLEKSRLLSDRFSAERPKGSFSTLEIQRTEQGDSAMYLCASRSGEQFFGPGTRLTVL.

The chain recombines TRBV29-1 with TRBJ2-2; D is unresolved. This CDR3 region has 15 residues. Between the trimmed V and J ends, which lost 0 bases and 1 base, there was a span of 9 bases. CDR1 and CDR2 (germline): SQVTM, ANQGSEA. Here the CDR3 DNA reads TGCAGCGTTGAAGACACCGGGCTGAACACCGGGGAGCTGTTTTTT. It translates to CSVEDTGLNTGELFF.

This clone has a handful of counts. CDR3 sequence: CSGQGGEKNEQFF. Here the CDR3 DNA reads TGCAGCGGACAGGGGGGGGAAAAAAATGAGCAGTTCTTC. The chain combines TRBV29-1 with TRBJ2-1; the match to TRBD1 covers 9 bases. The junction had 8 bases not matched to a gene; V was cut back by 7 bases and J by 7 bases. The CDR3 spans 13 residues. Germline-derived CDR1 and CDR2 are SQVTM and ANQGSEA.

This clone was detected ten times or more. This sequence joins TRBV7-9 and TRBJ2-4; possible D gene TRBD2, 5 bases. Trimming took off 1 base at V and 0 bases at J, with 10 bases between the two ends. Germline CDR1 and CDR2: SEHNR and FQNEAQ (reference sequence). CDR3 length: 16 residues. This CDR3 is CASSLEIGLAKNIQYF. CDR3 in DNA: TGTGCCAGCAGCTTAGAGATAGGACTAGCCAAAAACATTCAGTACTTC.

This clone is medium-sized within its sample. The rearrangement links TRBV10-3 to TRBJ2-7, with 9 bases fitting TRBD2. V lost 10 bases and J lost 9; bases outside the gene matches: 7. The CDR3 covers 11 residues. In germline, CDR1 is ENHRY, CDR2 SYGVKD. The CDR3 loop reads CASGGGGWQYF. CDR3 nucleotide sequence: TGTGCCAGCGGCGGGGGGGGTTGGCAGTACTTC.

The J gene is TRBJ2-7, the V gene TRBV29-1; 8 nucleotides agree with TRBD1. The junction had 5 bases not matched to a gene; V was cut back by 4 bases and J by 6 bases. CDR1 SQVTM and CDR2 ANQGSEA come from the germline V gene. The CDR3 extends over 12 amino acids. The chain's CDR3 is CSVVQGAGEQYF. DNA of the CDR3: TGCAGCGTTGTCCAGGGGGCGGGCGAGCAGTACTTC.

This chain joins TRBV29-1 and TRBJ2-7, with a tentative D call TRBD2 (7 bases). V lost 3 bases and J 3 bases, leaving 15 bases between the germline ends. CDR3 size: 14 residues. Germline V gene lookup returns CDR1 SQVTM and CDR2 ANQGSEA. The CDR3 spells CSVEVPGGNYEQYF. The CDR3 bases are TGCAGCGTTGAGGTCCCGGGGGGCAACTACGAGCAGTACTTC.

Only a few counts were recorded for this clone. This chain links TRBV29-1 with TRBJ1-4, with a possible D match to TRBD1 (5 bases). The germline CDR1 and CDR2 sequences are SQVTM and ANQGSEA. The CDR3 extends over 14 amino acids. The germline V and J ends were trimmed by 6 bases and 3 bases, with 14 bases remaining between them. DNA for the CDR3: TGCAGCGTACAGACGACAGAACCTAATGAAAAACTGTTTTTT. Protein product: CSVQTTEPNEKLFF.

The chain has TRBV5-6 and TRBJ1-2; 7 bases agree with TRBD1. The CDR3 length is 13 residues. The germline V gene encodes CDR1 SGHDT and CDR2 YYEEEE. Germline trimming cut 0 bases from V and 7 bases from J; bases unmatched to any gene: 3. The CDR3 reads CASSLGQGGGYTF. CDR3 DNA: TGTGCCAGCAGCTTGGGACAGGGAGGTGGCTACACCTTC.

This chain joins TRBV30 and TRBJ1-2; no clear D gene. Between the trimmed V and J ends, which lost 0 bases and 3 bases, there was a span of 5 bases. The CDR3 spans 12 residues. In germline, CDR1 is GTSNPN, CDR2 SVGIG (reference sequence). This chain's CDR3 is CAWSVADYGYTF. The CDR3 DNA sequence: TGTGCCTGGAGTGTGGCGGACTATGGCTACACCTTC.

The V gene is TRBV4-1, the J gene TRBJ2-7; D is uncertain. CDR3 length equals 14 residues. Germline V lookup: CDR1 MGHRA, CDR2 YSYEKL. The V gene lost 3 bases and the J gene lost 3 bases, with 12 bases spanning the gap. CDR3 region: CASSHLPDFYEQYF. DNA of the CDR3: TGCGCCAGCAGCCACCTACCAGACTTCTACGAGCAGTACTTC.

This chain connects TRBV13 to TRBJ1-2; D is unresolved. The CDR3 covers 13 residues. V was shortened by 1 base and J by 12 bases, with 15 bases between the two germline ends. Germline V lookup: CDR1 PRHDT, CDR2 FYEKMQ (reference sequence). CDR3 coding DNA: TGTGCCAGCAGCTTAGAGTTGTTAGGCTTTCACACCTTC. The encoded protein is CASSLELLGFHTF.

The chain combines TRBV5-4 with TRBJ2-7; D possibly corresponds to TRBD1 (6 bases). Per the germline V gene, CDR1 is SGHNT and CDR2 is YYREEE (reference sequence). The CDR3 contains 13 residues. V was pared by 3 bases and J by 2 bases, with 9 bases between. The CDR3 bases are TGTGCCAGCAGCTCAGACAGGCCCTACGAGCAGTACTTC. Translation gives CASSSDRPYEQYF.